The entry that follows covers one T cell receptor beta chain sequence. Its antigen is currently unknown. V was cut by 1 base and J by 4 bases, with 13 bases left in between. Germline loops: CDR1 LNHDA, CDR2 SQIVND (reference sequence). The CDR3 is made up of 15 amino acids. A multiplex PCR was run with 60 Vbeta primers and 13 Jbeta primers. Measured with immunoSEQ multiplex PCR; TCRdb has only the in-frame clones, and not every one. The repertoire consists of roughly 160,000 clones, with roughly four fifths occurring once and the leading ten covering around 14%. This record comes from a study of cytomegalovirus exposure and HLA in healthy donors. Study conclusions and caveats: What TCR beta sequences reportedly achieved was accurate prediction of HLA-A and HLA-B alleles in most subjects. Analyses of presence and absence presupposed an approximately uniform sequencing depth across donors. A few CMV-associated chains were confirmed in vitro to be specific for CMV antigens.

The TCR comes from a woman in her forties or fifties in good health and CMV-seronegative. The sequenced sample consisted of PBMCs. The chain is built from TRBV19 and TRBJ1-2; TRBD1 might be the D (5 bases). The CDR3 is CASSIGGIGAYGYTF. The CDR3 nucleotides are TGTGCCAGTAGTATAGGAGGAATAGGGGCCTATGGCTACACCTTC.